The 11 T cell receptor beta chains below come from one sample, sequenced in a study of T cells in Graves' hyperthyroidism and ophthalmopathy. The investigators amplified TCR beta CDR3 regions from RNA transcripts. In the first-round RT-PCR of the TCR CDR3, the HTBI primer set was used. TCRdb called the multiplex PCR reads again in MiXCR, with one record for every CDR3 protein. The sample contains 500,000 to 800,000 distinct CDR3 sequences, roughly 15% of which appear only once. The sample consisted of blood. The origin of the receptors is a woman aged 45-60 years with Graves' ophthalmopathy.

The J gene is TRBJ1-5, the V gene TRBV12-3 or TRBV12-4; 7 nucleotides align to TRBD1. The V and J ends lost 3 bases and 4 bases, in that order; junction bases with no gene match: 12. The CDR3 totals 17 residues. The CDR3 DNA sequence: TGTGCCAGCAGTTTCCTTATCGGGACAGCGACGAATCAGCCCCAGCATTTT. Amino acid sequence: CASSFLIGTATNQPQHF.

This clonotype was seen ten or more times. The chain couples TRBV11-2 to TRBJ1-5; D is ambiguous. V lost 0 bases to trimming and J lost 4 bases, with 10 bases between them. The CDR3 is made up of 15 amino acids. Germline assignment: CDR1 SGHAT and CDR2 FQNNGV. The CDR3: CASSLEASWNQPQHF. CDR3 DNA: TGTGCCAGCAGCTTAGAGGCGAGTTGGAATCAGCCCCAGCATTTT.

The rearrangement joins TRBV2 to TRBJ1-5; D not certain. Per germline, CDR1 SNHLY and CDR2 FYNNEI. The V end lost 2 bases, the J end lost 7 bases, and 12 bases lay between the germline ends. This CDR3 contains 14 residues. The CDR3 protein is CASSEMGINQPQHF. The DNA of the CDR3 is TGTGCCAGCAGTGAAATGGGAATCAACCAGCCCCAGCATTTT.

V gene TRBV25-1 combines with J gene TRBJ2-1; tentatively, D is TRBD2 (6 bases). Germline CDR1 and CDR2: MGHDK and SYGVNS. This CDR3 comprises 11 residues. Trimming removed 9 bases at V and 8 bases at J, with 11 bases between. CDR3 loop: CASIAGYEQFF. CDR3 sequence (DNA): TGTGCCAGTATCGCGGGATATGAGCAGTTCTTC.

Ten or more counts support this clonotype. This chain uses TRBV7-2 with TRBJ2-1, with 8 bases matching TRBD2. V was pared by 5 bases and J by 1 base, with 7 bases of the junction left unmatched. Germline CDR1 SGHTA, CDR2 FQGNSA. This CDR3 has 16 residues. The CDR3 coding sequence is TGTGCCAGCAGCAGGAGCGGGAGAGGGTCCTACAATGAGCAGTTCTTC. Translated: CASSRSGRGSYNEQFF. The whole variable domain, remainder taken from reference TRBV7-2 and TRBJ2-1, is GAGVSQSPSNKVTEKGKDVELRCDPISGHTALYWYRQSLGQGLEFLIYFQGNSAPDKSGLPSDRFSAERTGGSVSTLTIQRTQQEDSAVYLCASSRSGRGSYNEQFFGPGTRLTVL.

The CDR3 region is CASSWGIGAGLAGVLLTGELFF. The CDR3 nucleotides are TGTGCCAGCAGTTGGGGGATTGGGGCTGGACTAGCGGGAGTACTTCTTACCGGGGAGCTGTTTTTT. This chain links TRBV6-2 or TRBV6-3 with TRBJ2-2; TRBD2 agrees at 13 bases. The V gene end was trimmed by 4 bases and the J gene end by 5 bases; junction bases not matched to a gene: 22. Germline V gene lookup returns CDR1 MNHEY and CDR2 SVGEGT. The CDR3 runs to 22 residues.

This clonotype was seen a handful of times. The rearrangement uses TRBV20-1 and TRBJ1-5; D is uncertain. This CDR3 comprises 15 residues. CDR1 DFQATT and CDR2 SNEGSKA come from the germline V gene (reference sequence). Trimming shortened V by 0 bases and J by 0 bases, and 9 bases separated the two germline ends. The CDR3 coding sequence is TGCAGTGCTAGAGAGACAATTTATAGCAATCAGCCCCAGCATTTT. Translated: CSARETIYSNQPQHF.

This clonotype was counted many times. The rearrangement joins TRBV10-3 to TRBJ2-7; D unresolved. Deletions cut 11 bases from V and 7 bases from J, with 21 bases between. The CDR3 spans 13 residues. From germline, CDR1 is ENHRY and CDR2 SYGVKD. The DNA of the CDR3 is TGTGCCGCATCGTCACCAGCAGAACGGGAGCAGTACTTC. Protein sequence: CAASSPAEREQYF.

There are many counts of this clonotype. The chain links TRBV18 to TRBJ2-5; no reliable D call. CDR3 length: 13 amino acids. Germline V gene data show CDR1 as KGHSH and CDR2 as LQKENI. V was pared by 3 bases and J by 1 base, with 6 bases between. CDR3 loop: CASSPGGQETQYF. CDR3 in DNA: TGTGCCAGCTCACCGGGTGGCCAAGAGACCCAGTACTTC.

A note on this clonotype: An end of the junction does not agree with germline; a read error may underlie this. This rearrangement joins TRBV11-2 to TRBJ1-5, with 7 bases lining up with TRBD1. The germline CDR1 and CDR2 sequences are SGHAT and FQNNGV. This CDR3 comprises 14 residues. CDR3 in amino acids: CASSLDRARGPQHF. DNA of the CDR3: TGTGCCAGCAGTTTAGACAGGGCCAGAGGGCCCCAGCATTTT.

In its sample, this clonotype was seen many times. The chain combines TRBV11-2 with TRBJ2-7, with D possibly TRBD1 on 5 matching bases. Germline assignment: CDR1 SGHAT and CDR2 FQNNGV. V was shortened by 2 bases and J by 6 bases, with 14 bases between the two germline ends. This CDR3 spans 14 amino acids. The DNA for the CDR3 is TGTGCCAGCAGCTTATCAGGGTCCCTAGGCGAGCAGTACTTC. Its translation: CASSLSGSLGEQYF.